What follows is one T cell receptor beta chain and its context. What it binds is unknown. This entry comes from a study of T cell repertoires in cytomegalovirus infection. On the study more broadly: Matching HLA type, along with CMV infection, was indicated by public TCR beta signatures.

This CDR3 has 16 residues. Germline CDR1 reads SGHNT; CDR2 reads YYREEE (reference sequence). The junction had 6 bases not matched to a gene; V was cut back by 4 bases and J by 7 bases. TCRdb re-called the reads with MiXCR, one entry per CDR3 protein. The data contain around 490,000 distinct CDR3 sequences, around 27% of them singletons. Study results and limitations: The study identified carriers of CMV plus the relevant HLA from cumulative public TCR beta family frequency. Predominance within the ex vivo response was attributable to HLA-C-restricted CMV-specific TCR beta clonotypes.

This sequence was found in a human donor in good health (CMV status not recorded). Some clones in this sample may be carry-over from other donors' samples. V usage is TRBV5-4 and J usage is TRBJ2-1; 15 bases map to TRBD2. Source material: PBMCs. The CDR3: CASSTGTSGRWNEQFF. CDR3 DNA sequence: TGTGCCAGCAGCACTGGGACTAGCGGGAGGTGGAATGAGCAGTTCTTC.